This TCR beta chain was sequenced for a study of T cells in localized non-small cell lung cancer. Study conclusions and caveats: Adjacent lung was found to contain a median approximately 60 of the top 100 tumor clones. It remains possible that heterogeneity exists, since only one tumor region was sequenced. Higher blood T cell density tracked longer overall survival. Exceeding tumor, uninvolved adjacent lung had the highest T cell clonality.

On this clone: Its antigen is still unknown.

V dropped 4 bases and J dropped 2 bases, with 14 bases sitting between them. This CDR3 contains 15 residues. Per the germline V gene, CDR1 is SGHRS and CDR2 is YFSETQ. Some clones are missing from TCRdb's copy, which holds only in-frame ones; the method was immunoSEQ multiplex PCR. The profile covers roughly 13,000 clones, with more than 75% appearing a single time and 25% to 35% taken by the ten largest. The gene calls are TRBV5-1 and TRBJ2-3; D not resolved. This clonotype originated in a male donor aged 60 or older with stage I squamous cell lung carcinoma. Here the sequenced sample was peripheral blood, taken before any cancer treatment. CDR3 coding DNA: TGCGCCAGCAGCATAGGGTCTCTTTCCACAGATACGCAGTATTTT. Its translation: CASSIGSLSTDTQYF.